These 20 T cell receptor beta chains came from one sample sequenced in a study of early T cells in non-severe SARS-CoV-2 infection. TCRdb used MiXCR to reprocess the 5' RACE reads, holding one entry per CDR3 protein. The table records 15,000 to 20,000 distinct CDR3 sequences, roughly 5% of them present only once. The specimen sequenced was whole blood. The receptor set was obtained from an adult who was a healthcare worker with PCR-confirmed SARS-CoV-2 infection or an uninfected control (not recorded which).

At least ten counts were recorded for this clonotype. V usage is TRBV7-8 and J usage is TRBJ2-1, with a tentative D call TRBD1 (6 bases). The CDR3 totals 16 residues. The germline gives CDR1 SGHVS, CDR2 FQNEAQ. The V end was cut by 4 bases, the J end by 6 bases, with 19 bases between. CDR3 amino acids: CASSYTGQRRTNEQFF. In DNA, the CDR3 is TGTGCCAGCAGCTATACGGGACAACGCCGGACCAATGAGCAGTTCTTC.

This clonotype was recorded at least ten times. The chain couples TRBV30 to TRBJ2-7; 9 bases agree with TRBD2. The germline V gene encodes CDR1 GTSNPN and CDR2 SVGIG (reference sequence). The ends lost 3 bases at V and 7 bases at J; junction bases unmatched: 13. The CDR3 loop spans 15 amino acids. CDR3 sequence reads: CAWRVAGATLGEQYV. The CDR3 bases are TGTGCCTGGAGAGTAGCGGGAGCGACCTTAGGTGAGCAGTACGTC.

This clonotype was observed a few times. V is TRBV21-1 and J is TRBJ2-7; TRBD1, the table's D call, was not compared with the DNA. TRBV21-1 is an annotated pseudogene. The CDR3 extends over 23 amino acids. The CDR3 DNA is TGTGCCAGCAGCACCCTCCGGGACGGCAGCCGGGCTGTAATCAGACTACCTAGTTACGAGCAGTACTTC. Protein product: CASSTLRDGSRAVIRLPSYEQYF.

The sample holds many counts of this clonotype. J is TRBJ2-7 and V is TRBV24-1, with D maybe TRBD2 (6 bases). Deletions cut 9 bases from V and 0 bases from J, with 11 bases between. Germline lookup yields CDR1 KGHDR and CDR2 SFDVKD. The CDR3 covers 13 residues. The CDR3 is CATGTAYSYEQYF. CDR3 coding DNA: TGTGCCACCGGGACTGCTTACTCCTACGAGCAGTACTTC.

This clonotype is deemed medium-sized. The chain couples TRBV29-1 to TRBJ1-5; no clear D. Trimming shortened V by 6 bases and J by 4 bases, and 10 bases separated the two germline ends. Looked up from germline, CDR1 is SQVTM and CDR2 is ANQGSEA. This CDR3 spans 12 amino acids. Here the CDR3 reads CSVREPNQPQHF. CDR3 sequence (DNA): TGCAGCGTGAGGGAACCGAATCAGCCCCAGCATTTT.

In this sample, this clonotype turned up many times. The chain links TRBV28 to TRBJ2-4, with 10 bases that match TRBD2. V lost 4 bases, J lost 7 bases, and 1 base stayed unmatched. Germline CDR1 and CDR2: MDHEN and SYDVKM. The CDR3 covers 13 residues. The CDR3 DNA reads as TGTGCCAGCAGTTCTAGCGGGAGCAACATTCAGTACTTC. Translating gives CASSSSGSNIQYF.

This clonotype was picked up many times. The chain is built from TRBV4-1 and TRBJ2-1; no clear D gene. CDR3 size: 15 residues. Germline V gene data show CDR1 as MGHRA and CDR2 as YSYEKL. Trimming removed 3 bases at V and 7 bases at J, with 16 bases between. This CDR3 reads CASSHQAKYVNEQFF. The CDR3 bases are TGCGCCAGCAGCCACCAAGCGAAGTACGTGAATGAGCAGTTCTTC.

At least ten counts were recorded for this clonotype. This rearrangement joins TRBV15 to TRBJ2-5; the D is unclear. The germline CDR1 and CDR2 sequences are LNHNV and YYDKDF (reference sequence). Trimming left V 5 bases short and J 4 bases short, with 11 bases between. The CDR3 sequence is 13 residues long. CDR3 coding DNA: TGTGCCACCAGCGGGTCCTCGGGAGAGACCCAGTACTTC. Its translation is CATSGSSGETQYF.

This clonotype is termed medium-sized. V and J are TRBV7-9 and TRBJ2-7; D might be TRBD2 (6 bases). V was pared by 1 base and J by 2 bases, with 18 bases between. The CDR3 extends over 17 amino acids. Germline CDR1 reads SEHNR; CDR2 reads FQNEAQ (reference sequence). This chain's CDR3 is CASSLVGEDRRAYEQYF. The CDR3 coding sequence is TGTGCCAGCAGCTTAGTGGGGGAGGATCGTCGAGCCTACGAGCAGTACTTC.

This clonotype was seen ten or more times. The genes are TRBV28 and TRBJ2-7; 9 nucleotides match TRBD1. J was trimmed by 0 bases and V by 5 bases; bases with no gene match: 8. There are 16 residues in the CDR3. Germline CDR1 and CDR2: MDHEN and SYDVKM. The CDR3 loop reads CASSGLGQGYSYEQYV. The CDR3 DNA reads TGTGCCAGCAGTGGCCTGGGACAGGGCTACTCCTACGAGCAGTACGTC.

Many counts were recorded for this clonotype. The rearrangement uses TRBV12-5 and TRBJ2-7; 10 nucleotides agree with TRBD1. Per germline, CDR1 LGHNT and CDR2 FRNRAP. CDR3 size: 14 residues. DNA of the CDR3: TGTGCTAGTGGGTTGGGGACAGGGGCCTACGAGCAGTACGTC. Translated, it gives CASGLGTGAYEQYV.

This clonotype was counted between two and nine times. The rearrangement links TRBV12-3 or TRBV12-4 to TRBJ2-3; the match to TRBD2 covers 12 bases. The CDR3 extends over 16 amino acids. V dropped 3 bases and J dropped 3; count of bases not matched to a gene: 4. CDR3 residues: CASSLTSGSGTDTQYF. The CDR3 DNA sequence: TGTGCCAGCAGTTTGACTAGCGGGAGTGGGACAGATACGCAGTATTTT.

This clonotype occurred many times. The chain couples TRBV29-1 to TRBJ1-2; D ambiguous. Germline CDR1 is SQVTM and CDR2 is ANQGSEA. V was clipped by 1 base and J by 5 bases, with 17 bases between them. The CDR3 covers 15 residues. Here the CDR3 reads CSVEGFEGNRYGYTF. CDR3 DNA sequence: TGCAGCGTTGAAGGGTTCGAGGGAAATCGGTATGGCTACACCTTC.

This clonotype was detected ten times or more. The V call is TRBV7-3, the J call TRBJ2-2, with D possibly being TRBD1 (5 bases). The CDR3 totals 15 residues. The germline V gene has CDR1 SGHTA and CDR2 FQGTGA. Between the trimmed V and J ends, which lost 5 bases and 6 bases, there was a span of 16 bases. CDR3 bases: TGTGCCAGCAGCCGAAGGACACCGAGCGCCGGGGAGCTGTTTTTT. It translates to CASSRRTPSAGELFF. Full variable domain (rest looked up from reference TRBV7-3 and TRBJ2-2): GAGVSQTPSNKVTEKGKYVELRCDPISGHTALYWYRQSLGQGPEFLIYFQGTGAADDSGLPNDRFFAVRPEGSVSTLKIQRTERGDSAVYLCASSRRTPSAGELFFGEGSRLTVL.

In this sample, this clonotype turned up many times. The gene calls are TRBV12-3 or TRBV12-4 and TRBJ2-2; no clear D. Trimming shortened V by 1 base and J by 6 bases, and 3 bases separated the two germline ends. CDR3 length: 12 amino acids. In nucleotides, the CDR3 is TGTGCCAGCAGTTTAGTCCCCGGGGAGCTGTTTTTT. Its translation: CASSLVPGELFF.

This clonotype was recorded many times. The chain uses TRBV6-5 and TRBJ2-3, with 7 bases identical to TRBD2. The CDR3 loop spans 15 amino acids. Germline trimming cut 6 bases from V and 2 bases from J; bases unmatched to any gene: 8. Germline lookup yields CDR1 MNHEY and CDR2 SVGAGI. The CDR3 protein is CASSSLAAFTDTQYF. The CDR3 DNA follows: TGTGCCAGCAGCAGCCTAGCGGCTTTCACAGATACGCAGTATTTT.

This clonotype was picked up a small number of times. CDR3 coding DNA: TGCAGTGCTAAGAGGGACAGGGCGTTTAATTCACCCCTCCACTTT. This gives the protein CSAKRDRAFNSPLHF. The gene calls are TRBV20-1 and TRBJ1-6; 9 nucleotides line up with TRBD1. The germline V gene encodes CDR1 DFQATT and CDR2 SNEGSKA (reference sequence). This CDR3 contains 15 residues. V was pared by 4 bases and J by 6 bases, with 7 bases of the junction left unmatched.

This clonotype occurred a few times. CDR3 loop: CASSSSTYEQYV. CDR3 coding DNA: TGTGCCAGCAGTAGTTCCACCTACGAGCAGTACGTC. The chain couples TRBV6-6 to TRBJ2-7; D is uncertain. V gave up 5 bases and J gave up 2 bases, with 7 bases separating them. CDR1 is MNHNY and CDR2 is SVGAGI in the germline V gene (reference sequence). This CDR3 is built from 12 residues.

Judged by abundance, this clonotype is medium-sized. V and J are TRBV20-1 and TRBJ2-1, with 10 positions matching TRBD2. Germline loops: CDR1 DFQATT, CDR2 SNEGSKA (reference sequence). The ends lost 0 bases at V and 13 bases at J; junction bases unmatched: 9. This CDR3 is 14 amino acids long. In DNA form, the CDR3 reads TGCAGTGCTAGAGATCCCTCCAGCGGGAGGGTCCAGTTCTTC. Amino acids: CSARDPSSGRVQFF.

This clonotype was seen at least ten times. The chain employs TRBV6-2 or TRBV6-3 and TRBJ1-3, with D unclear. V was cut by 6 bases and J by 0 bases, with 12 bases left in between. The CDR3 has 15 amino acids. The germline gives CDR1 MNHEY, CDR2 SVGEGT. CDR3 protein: CASSQHRSSGNTIYF. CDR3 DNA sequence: TGTGCCAGCAGCCAACATCGGAGCTCTGGAAACACCATATATTTT.